The 9 T cell receptor beta chains given below trace back to one sample, sequenced in a study of T cell repertoires in cytomegalovirus infection. No antigen has been assigned to these receptors. Each CDR3 protein gets one entry after TCRdb re-called the reads with MiXCR. The table shows about 150,000 distinct CDR3 sequences, with 32% occurring only once. The source was CD8+ T cells from cultured PBMCs, collected from culture after CMV antigen stimulation. These receptors were taken from a human donor in good health (CMV status not recorded). Some clones in this sample may be carry-over from other donors' samples.

This clonotype appeared many times. The CDR3 DNA reads as TGTGCCAGTAGTATCGGGGTGGGTTTGGCAGATACGCAGTATTTT. Translated, it gives CASSIGVGLADTQYF. The rearrangement uses TRBV19 and TRBJ2-3, with D tentatively TRBD2 (5 bases). V was pared by 3 bases and J by 4 bases, with 14 bases between. Germline CDR1 and CDR2: LNHDA and SQIVND (reference sequence). The CDR3 is 15 residues long.

Many counts were recorded for this clonotype. The rearrangement links TRBV12-3 or TRBV12-4 to TRBJ2-2, with TRBD2 identical over 9 bases. The CDR3 is 18 amino acids. V shed 6 bases and J 4 bases; nucleotides not matched to a gene: 15. The CDR3 bases are TGTGCCAGCAGCCCTTTTCAGGCGGGGGGGCCCATCACCGGGGAGCTGTTTTTT. This codes for CASSPFQAGGPITGELFF.

This clonotype was detected only a few times. The V and J genes are TRBV2 and TRBJ1-6; D is perhaps TRBD1 (5 bases). The CDR3 runs 13 residues. Looked up from germline, CDR1 is SNHLY and CDR2 is FYNNEI. Trimming cost V 6 bases and J 5 bases, with 8 bases left between them. In nucleotides, the CDR3 is TGTGCCAGCAGCGGGGCTAATAATTCACCCCTCCACTTT. Its protein is CASSGANNSPLHF.

This rearrangement joins TRBV9 to TRBJ1-1; D gene uncertain. The CDR3 extends over 14 amino acids. Germline lookup yields CDR1 SGDLS and CDR2 YYNGEE. V shed 0 bases and J shed 0 bases, with 6 bases lying between them. This chain's CDR3 is CASSVDTMNTEAFF. CDR3 DNA sequence: TGTGCCAGCAGCGTAGACACCATGAACACTGAAGCTTTCTTT.

This clonotype occurred a few times. The chain links TRBV12-3 or TRBV12-4 to TRBJ2-7, with D perhaps being TRBD1 or TRBD2 (5 bases each). The CDR3 is 13 residues long. Trimming took 5 bases from V and 3 from J, leaving 11 bases between them. The CDR3 DNA follows: TGTGCCAGCAGTGATTGGGACGGCTACGAGCAGTACTTC. Protein sequence: CASSDWDGYEQYF.

The chain couples TRBV7-9 to TRBJ2-7, with D perhaps being TRBD1 or TRBD2 (5 bases each). In germline, CDR1 is SEHNR, CDR2 FQNEAQ (reference sequence). The CDR3 is made up of 17 amino acids. Trimming removed 3 bases from V and 0 bases from J, with 18 bases in between. CDR3 sequence (DNA): TGTGCCAGCAGCTTGGGTTTAGAACCAGGGAGCTCCTACGAGCAGTACTTC. Translating gives CASSLGLEPGSSYEQYF.

V is TRBV2 and J is TRBJ2-7; D is unresolved. This CDR3 is built from 16 residues. Per the germline V gene, CDR1 is SNHLY and CDR2 is FYNNEI. Trimming shortened V by 1 base and J by 4 bases, and 17 bases separated the two germline ends. CDR3 region: CASSEGAPLMAYEQYF. CDR3 sequence (DNA): TGTGCCAGCAGTGAAGGAGCCCCACTGATGGCTTACGAGCAGTACTTC. Filled out from reference TRBV2 and TRBJ2-7, the complete variable domain reads EPEVTQTPSHQVTQMGQEVILRCVPISNHLYFYWYRQILGQKVEFLVSFYNNEISEKSEIFDDQFSVERPDGSNFTLKIRSTKLEDSAMYFCASSEGAPLMAYEQYFGPGTRLTVT.

V is TRBV6-1 and J is TRBJ1-4; D possibly corresponds to TRBD1 (5 bases). Trimming stripped 5 bases from V and 8 bases from J, with 24 bases between. Germline-derived CDR1 and CDR2 are MNHNS and SASEGT. The CDR3 spans 17 residues. CDR3 nucleotides: TGTGCCAGCAGTTGGGGCTTACTCTGGACCGAAACCGAAAAACTGTTTTTT. As protein: CASSWGLLWTETEKLFF.

This clonotype was counted ten times or more. V gene TRBV6-2 or TRBV6-3 combines with J gene TRBJ2-5; no firm D call. V lost 5 bases and J 5 bases, leaving 21 bases between the germline ends. CDR3 size: 16 residues. Germline V CDR1 and CDR2: MNHEY, SVGEGT. This chain's CDR3 is CASSRSRTDRRETQYF. DNA for the CDR3: TGTGCCAGCAGTCGCTCCCGGACGGACCGCCGGGAGACCCAGTACTTC.